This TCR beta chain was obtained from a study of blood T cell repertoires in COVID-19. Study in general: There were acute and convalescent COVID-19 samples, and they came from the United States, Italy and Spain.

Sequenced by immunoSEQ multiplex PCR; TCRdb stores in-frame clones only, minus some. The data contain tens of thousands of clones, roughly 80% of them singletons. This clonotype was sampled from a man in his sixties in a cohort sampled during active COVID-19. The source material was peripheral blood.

The CDR3 coding sequence is TGTGCCAGCAGCCAAGATTCCCCGGGGGGACACGGTAACACTGAAGCTTTCTTT. It encodes CASSQDSPGGHGNTEAFF. The chain joins TRBV4-2 to TRBJ1-1; a possible D gene is TRBD1 (6 bases). In germline, CDR1 is LGHNA, CDR2 YNFKEQ. The CDR3 runs 18 residues. Trimming left V 0 bases short and J 2 bases short, with 19 bases between.